The 5 T cell receptor beta chains below were found in one sample sequenced in a study of cytomegalovirus exposure and HLA in healthy donors. 13 Jbeta primers and 60 Vbeta primers were used for the PCR. Produced via immunoSEQ multiplex PCR; TCRdb's table is partial and in-frame only. The sample shows over 200,000 clones, approximately 79% of them seen only once. Sample: PBMCs. Receptors were obtained from a male donor in good health and CMV-seronegative.

V and J are TRBV19 and TRBJ2-3; 11 nucleotides align to TRBD1. Unmatched junction bases numbered 4, after V lost 5 bases and J lost 3 bases. CDR1 LNHDA and CDR2 SQIVND come from the germline V gene (reference sequence). The CDR3 spans 15 residues. The CDR3 bases are TGTGCCAGTAGTTCCGGGACAGGGGGAACAGATACGCAGTATTTT. This gives the protein CASSSGTGGTDTQYF.

The rearrangement uses TRBV27 and TRBJ1-1, with 8 bases that match TRBD1. This CDR3 region has 13 residues. Germline V gene sequence: CDR1 MNHEY, CDR2 SMNVEV (reference sequence). V was pared by 3 bases and J by 6 bases, with 3 bases of the junction left unmatched. The CDR3 nucleotides read TGTGCCAGCAGTTTGGGCAGGGGGCCTGAAGCTTTCTTT. As protein: CASSLGRGPEAFF.

With regard to this clone: Other DNA sequences from this sample encode an identical CDR3 as well. V gene TRBV27 combines with J gene TRBJ2-1, with D possibly being TRBD2 (6 bases). Germline V gene sequence: CDR1 MNHEY, CDR2 SMNVEV (reference sequence). CDR3 length equals 17 residues. Trimming stripped 0 bases from V and 4 bases from J, with 16 bases between. Written as DNA, the CDR3 is TGTGCCAGCAGTTTATCGGCTTCAGGCGGGATTTACAATGAGCAGTTCTTC. It yields the protein CASSLSASGGIYNEQFF.

The chain employs TRBV28 and TRBJ1-6; 7 positions match TRBD1. The CDR3 length is 18 residues. Trimming took 6 bases from V and 0 from J; bases not matched to a gene: 11. CDR1 is MDHEN, CDR2 SYDVKM, per germline. The CDR3 coding sequence is TGTGCCAGCAGCTTCGACAGGGCCGAGAGCTCCTATAATTCACCCCTCCACTTT. Amino acid sequence: CASSFDRAESSYNSPLHF.

The chain is built from TRBV5-1 and TRBJ2-7, with 7 bases lining up with TRBD1. This CDR3 is built from 13 residues. With 2 bases clipped from V and 7 bases from J, the junction kept 6 bases outside the gene matches. Looked up from germline, CDR1 is SGHRS and CDR2 is YFSETQ. The CDR3 here is CASSFFQGEEQYF. CDR3 nucleotide sequence: TGCGCCAGCAGCTTCTTCCAGGGGGAAGAGCAGTACTTC.